The source of this T cell receptor beta chain is a study of T-cell memory formation after mild COVID-19. TCRdb fed the 5' RACE reads into MiXCR, producing one record per CDR3 protein. The sample has under 650,000 distinct CDR3 sequences; over 15% are singletons. Overall study results and limits: Some SARS-CoV-2-responding clones were already detected in memory before infection. SARS-CoV-2 specificity of second-wave clones peaking day 37 was unconfirmed. Contracting CD4+ clones were located mainly in CM and EM, and CD8+ clones in EMRA.

Germline lookup yields CDR1 SQVTM and CDR2 ANQGSEA. Between the trimmed V and J ends, which lost 7 bases and 0 bases, there was a span of 13 bases. CDR3 length: 14 amino acids. Remarks on this clonotype: Its antigen is not identified.

The J gene is TRBJ2-1, the V gene TRBV29-1; possible D gene TRBD2, 6 bases. This sequence was found in an adult woman who had mild COVID-19 (a few samples of this study predate the infection). Cell type and time point are not known. The sequenced material came from PBMCs or a T cell subset sorted from them (not recorded which). In nucleotides, the CDR3 is TGCAGCGCTGGGGTCGGGAGCTCCTACAATGAGCAGTTCTTC. Protein product: CSAGVGSSYNEQFF.